The clone carrying this TCR beta chain was counted only a few times. This CDR3 region has 13 residues. Germline CDR1 reads GTSNPN; CDR2 reads SVGIG (reference sequence). Trimming removed 5 bases from V and 7 bases from J; junction bases left unmatched: 9. The data belong to a study of blood T cell repertoires in COVID-19. Cohort 3 donors counted as recovered after two negative PCRs, clearance, or resolved symptoms. Original handling: By means of reference gene primer amplification, nucleated cell counts were estimated. The data were produced by immunoSEQ multiplex PCR, yet TCRdb's version contains in-frame clones alone and is incomplete. That table gives V, J and clone size, and the DNA gave D and trimming. The table records 250,000 to 300,000 clones, approximately 83% of them present only once.

The chain links TRBV30 to TRBJ1-2, with 8 bases identical to TRBD1. The sequencing input was PBMCs or T cells enriched from blood (not recorded which). The TCR was taken from a woman in her fifties or sixties who had recovered from COVID-19. The CDR3 spells CAWGRDRPRGYTF. For the CDR3, the DNA is TGTGCCTGGGGCCGGGACAGGCCTCGTGGCTACACCTTC.